This T cell receptor (beta chain) was documented in a study of OX40 agonist ivuxolimab in advanced cancers. CDR1 is MGHDK and CDR2 is SYGVNS in the germline V gene. Trimming took 3 bases from V and 5 from J; bases not matched to a gene: 6. The CDR3 loop spans 14 amino acids. This clone showed up just once. Method: immunoSEQ multiplex PCR; TCRdb's copy keeps in-frame clones and lacks some. The table lists about 73,000 clones, around nine tenths of them singletons. The material sequenced was CD4+ or CD8+ T cells sorted from blood, taken in a trial of the OX40 agonist ivuxolimab. This rearrangement joins TRBV25-1 to TRBJ1-1; 7 bases are shared with TRBD1. The clonotype originates from an adult with an advanced solid tumor such as melanoma, head and neck, liver or kidney cancer. The CDR3 sequence: CASSDAGGKTEAFF. CDR3 in DNA: TGTGCCAGCAGTGACGCAGGGGGTAAAACTGAAGCTTTCTTT.